The T cell receptor (beta chain) described here comes from a study of T cells in localized non-small cell lung cancer. The CDR3 contains 17 residues. CDR1 and CDR2 (germline): LNHDA, SQIVND (reference sequence). The V and J ends lost 3 bases and 2 bases respectively, with 19 bases between them. The data were produced by immunoSEQ multiplex PCR, yet TCRdb's version contains in-frame clones alone and is incomplete. The profile shows 35,000 to 40,000 clones, approximately 83% of them singletons. The sequence came from a man aged 35 to 70 with stage I lung adenocarcinoma. The chain recombines TRBV19 with TRBJ1-2; D not resolved. The sequences come from peripheral blood, collected before any cancer treatment. The CDR3 nucleotides are TGTGCCAGTAGTATTCGTGCTACCGGAGAATTCAACTATGGCTACACCTTC. Protein sequence: CASSIRATGEFNYGYTF.